The next 15 T cell receptor beta chains were all read from a single sample in a study of Graves' ophthalmopathy and Graves' hyperthyroidism. Amplifying from RNA transcripts, the study obtained TCR beta CDR3 regions. First-round RT-PCR used HTBI primers; second-round multiplex PCR followed. MiXCR, run by TCRdb on the multiplex PCR reads, gives a single entry per CDR3 protein. The table has under 350,000 distinct CDR3 sequences, 15% to 20% seen once; the top ten hold about 12%. Sequenced material: peripheral blood. These receptors were collected from an adult man with Graves' ophthalmopathy.

The J gene is TRBJ1-6, the V gene TRBV28; D uncertain. The V gene's germline CDR1 is MDHEN and CDR2 SYDVKM. This CDR3 comprises 14 residues. V lost 0 bases and J lost 8, with 8 bases in between. The CDR3 region is CASSLWDRDSPLHF. The CDR3 region has the DNA TGTGCCAGCAGTTTATGGGACCGGGATTCACCCCTCCACTTT.

This clonotype was seen at least ten times. This chain connects TRBV20-1 to TRBJ1-2; 12 nucleotides agree with TRBD1. The germline CDR1 and CDR2 sequences are DFQATT and SNEGSKA (reference sequence). Germline trimming cut 5 bases from V and 7 bases from J; bases unmatched to any gene: 11. The CDR3 totals 15 residues. CDR3 nucleotide sequence: TGCAGTGCTTCGGGACAGGGGGCGTTGAGGGGTGGCTACACCTTC. Protein: CSASGQGALRGGYTF.

This clonotype was recorded many times. J is TRBJ2-5 and V is TRBV28; TRBD1 is a possible D gene (5 bases). V was cut by 6 bases and J by 1 base, with 12 bases left in between. The CDR3 length is 14 residues. Germline CDR1 MDHEN, CDR2 SYDVKM. CDR3 amino acids: CASSHRQSQETQYF. The CDR3 nucleotides read TGTGCCAGCAGCCATAGACAGTCCCAAGAGACCCAGTACTTC.

This clonotype came up many times. J is TRBJ2-2 and V is TRBV28; 7 bases align to TRBD2. Germline V lookup: CDR1 MDHEN, CDR2 SYDVKM. The CDR3 loop spans 15 amino acids. The V segment lost 6 bases and the J segment 4 bases; nucleotides outside the gene matches: 8. CDR3 bases: TGTGCCAGCAGCCCCGGGGGGACGGGCACCGGGGAGCTGTTTTTT. Its protein product is CASSPGGTGTGELFF.

The rearrangement joins TRBV24-1 to TRBJ2-5; D may be TRBD1 (6 bases). Per germline, CDR1 KGHDR and CDR2 SFDVKD. This CDR3 is built from 15 residues. V shed 2 bases and J shed 2 bases, with 11 bases lying between them. The CDR3 sequence: CATSDSRTVQETQYF. CDR3 nucleotides: TGTGCCACCAGTGATTCCCGGACAGTTCAAGAGACCCAGTACTTC.

Here the CDR3 DNA reads TGTGCCAGCAGCTCGACAGTGGGGAACACTGAAGCTTTCTTT. Its translation: CASSSTVGNTEAFF. The chain couples TRBV7-9 to TRBJ1-1, with D possibly matching TRBD1 (5 bases). The CDR3 spans 14 residues. V gave up 4 bases and J gave up 1 base, with 10 bases separating them. Germline loops: CDR1 SEHNR, CDR2 FQNEAQ (reference sequence). The variable domain in full, with the rest retrieved from reference TRBV7-9 and TRBJ1-1, is DTGVSQNPRHKITKRGQNVTFRCDPISEHNRLYWYRQTLGQGPEFLTYFQNEAQLEKSRLLSDRFSAERPKGSFSTLEIQRTEQGDSAMYLCASSSTVGNTEAFFGQGTRLTVV.

This clonotype has at least ten counts. The chain employs TRBV6-1 and TRBJ1-5; possible D gene TRBD1, 5 bases. V was clipped by 6 bases and J by 1 base, with 19 bases between them. Germline CDR1 reads MNHNS; CDR2 reads SASEGT. The length of the CDR3 is 17 residues. In DNA form, the CDR3 reads TGTGCCAGCAGAAGCGGGGCAAATCGCTTCAGCAATCAGCCCCAGCATTTT. It codes for CASRSGANRFSNQPQHF.

This clonotype appeared many times. V usage is TRBV11-1 and J usage is TRBJ2-5; possibly TRBD2 for D (5 bases). The CDR3 length is 12 residues. V was shortened by 8 bases and J by 2 bases, with 9 bases between the two germline ends. Per germline, CDR1 SGHAT and CDR2 FQDESV (reference sequence). CDR3 coding DNA: TGTGCCAGCGCGAGGGAGCAAGAGACCCAGTACTTC. Its protein is CASAREQETQYF.

The V call is TRBV6-5, the J call TRBJ2-7, with 7 bases matching TRBD1. Germline CDR1 MNHEY, CDR2 SVGAGI. The junction had 6 bases not matched to a gene; V was cut back by 2 bases and J by 2 bases. The CDR3 extends over 15 amino acids. In DNA, the CDR3 is TGTGCCAGCAGTTACACCGGGACAGAAGCCTACGAGCAGTACTTC. Protein product: CASSYTGTEAYEQYF.

This clonotype showed up many times. V is TRBV6-2 or TRBV6-3 and J is TRBJ1-1; D may be TRBD1 (5 bases). There are 15 residues in the CDR3. The germline V gene has CDR1 MNHEY and CDR2 SVGEGT. Deletions cut 7 bases from V and 2 bases from J, with 17 bases between. CDR3 nucleotide sequence: TGTGCCAGCACCCCCTCCAGACAGCCCAACACTGAAGCTTTCTTT. It yields the protein CASTPSRQPNTEAFF.

This clonotype was found many times. The J gene is TRBJ2-2, the V gene TRBV10-3, with D perhaps TRBD2 (5 bases). The CDR3 sequence is 15 residues long. The V and J ends lost 6 bases and 4 bases respectively, with 15 bases between them. CDR1 ENHRY and CDR2 SYGVKD come from the germline V gene. The CDR3 sequence is CAISDTSRATGELFF. CDR3 in DNA: TGTGCCATCAGCGACACTAGTCGTGCCACCGGGGAGCTGTTTTTT.

The chain is built from TRBV12-3 or TRBV12-4 and TRBJ2-5; D is possibly TRBD1 or TRBD2 (7 bases each). V gave up 6 bases and J gave up 7 bases, with 15 bases separating them. The CDR3 has 13 amino acids. CDR3 in amino acids: CASRQQGRGTQYF. The CDR3 DNA is TGTGCCAGCAGACAACAGGGGAGGGGGACCCAGTACTTC.

This clonotype was seen many times. J is TRBJ2-3 and V is TRBV11-2; D gene unclear. The V gene's germline CDR1 is SGHAT and CDR2 FQNNGV. Trimming took off 7 bases at V and 0 bases at J, with 20 bases between the two ends. CDR3 length: 17 residues. The CDR3 nucleotides are TGTGCCAGCACCCCGGATGGAGCGTCTTCGAGCACAGATACGCAGTATTTT. It translates to CASTPDGASSSTDTQYF.

The rearrangement links TRBV11-2 to TRBJ2-5; D possibly corresponds to TRBD1 (5 bases). Germline V CDR1 and CDR2: SGHAT, FQNNGV. This CDR3 contains 19 residues. The V and J ends lost 0 bases and 1 base respectively, with 21 bases between them. The CDR3 is CASSLEGMAGFPSQETQYF. DNA for the CDR3: TGTGCCAGCAGCTTAGAGGGGATGGCAGGGTTTCCTTCCCAAGAGACCCAGTACTTC.

This clonotype was found many times. V gene TRBV7-8 combines with J gene TRBJ1-1; 7 bases are shared with TRBD1. V was clipped by 5 bases and J by 5 bases; unmatched bases: 14. The CDR3 is 16 amino acids. Germline CDR1 is SGHVS and CDR2 is FQNEAQ. CDR3 bases: TGTGCCAGCAGCCCACCTTACCCCCAGGGGGATACTGAAGCTTTCTTT. This sequence encodes CASSPPYPQGDTEAFF.